This T cell receptor beta chain was profiled in a study of blood T cell repertoires in COVID-19. As for the study in general: Samples representing acute and convalescent COVID-19 were sourced from the United States, Italy and Spain. T cells, B-cell-depleted T cells, or PBMCs supplied cDNA or gDNA.

Per the original data handling: Using reference gene primer amplification, nucleated cell counts were estimated. Here immunoSEQ multiplex PCR was the method, and the copy in TCRdb shows in-frame clones only, minus some. The V and J calls and clone size come from that table; D and trimming were worked out from the DNA. The sample carries some 140,000 clones, 84% recorded once. The CDR3 is 14 residues long. The germline V and J ends were trimmed by 2 bases and 11 bases, with 18 bases remaining between them. Germline CDR1 and CDR2: SEHNR and FQNEAQ (reference sequence). This sequence was found in a human donor in a cohort sampled during active COVID-19. The gene calls are TRBV7-9 and TRBJ1-1; no clear D gene. The source material was peripheral blood. The DNA of the CDR3 is TGTGCCAGCAGCTTAAGGGAGGGTCCACAGAACGCTTTCTTT. It translates to CASSLREGPQNAFF.